These 30 T cell receptor beta chains share one sample of origin, sequenced in a study of blood T cell repertoires in COVID-19. The data were produced by immunoSEQ multiplex PCR, yet TCRdb's version contains in-frame clones alone and is incomplete. The sample has 150,000 to 200,000 clones, around nine tenths seen once. Specimen: peripheral blood. The receptor source for this set is a man between 60 and 70 years old with active or convalescent COVID-19.

The chain joins TRBV13 to TRBJ1-2, with D possibly TRBD1 on 5 matching bases. The CDR3 loop spans 15 amino acids. Trimming left V 5 bases short and J 2 bases short, with 15 bases between. Germline CDR1 PRHDT, CDR2 FYEKMQ (reference sequence). The CDR3 DNA follows: TGTGCCAGCAGCCGGAGACAGCCGCAGAACTATGGCTACACCTTC. Translation gives CASSRRQPQNYGYTF. The complete variable domain, with remaining parts taken from reference TRBV13 and TRBJ1-2, reads AAGVIQSPRHLIKEKRETATLKCYPIPRHDTVYWYQQGPGQDPQFLISFYEKMQSDKGSIPDRFSAQQFSDYHSELNMSSLELGDSALYFCASSRRQPQNYGYTFGSGTRLTVV.

The chain carries TRBV5-4 and TRBJ2-3; 7 nucleotides match TRBD1. The CDR3 contains 15 residues. The germline gives CDR1 SGHNT, CDR2 YYREEE (reference sequence). V was clipped by 0 bases and J by 3 bases; unmatched bases: 4. CDR3 nucleotide sequence: TGTGCCAGCAGCTTGGATCGACAGGGAACAGATACGCAGTATTTT. Translated: CASSLDRQGTDTQYF.

The V and J genes are TRBV10-3 and TRBJ2-6, with 8 positions matching TRBD1. The CDR3 runs 15 residues. Germline trimming cut 9 bases from V and 0 bases from J; bases unmatched to any gene: 4. Germline V gives CDR1 ENHRY, CDR2 SYGVKD. In DNA form, the CDR3 reads TGTGCCATGGGACAGGCCCTCTCTGGGGCCAACGTCCTGACTTTC. Amino acids: CAMGQALSGANVLTF.

This clone was observed once. CDR3 region: CASSELLAGGMTDTQYF. The CDR3 nucleotides read TGTGCCAGCAGTGAATTACTAGCGGGGGGAATGACAGATACGCAGTATTTT. The chain recombines TRBV6-1 with TRBJ2-3; 12 nucleotides line up with TRBD2. J gave up 3 bases and V 2 bases, and 6 bases lay outside the gene matches. CDR1 and CDR2 from the germline V gene are MNHNS and SASEGT. The CDR3 spans 17 residues.

This chain joins TRBV7-6 and TRBJ2-3; the match to TRBD1 covers 12 bases. The CDR3 is 16 amino acids. V lost 3 bases and J lost 6; bases outside the gene matches: 7. Germline CDR1 is SGHVS and CDR2 is FNYEAQ. The CDR3 region has the DNA TGTGCCAGCAGCTTGCGGGACAGGGGGCAATTGGATACGCAGTATTTT. Its protein product is CASSLRDRGQLDTQYF.

The chain carries TRBV27 and TRBJ1-2; the match to TRBD1 covers 10 bases. This CDR3 is 14 amino acids long. Germline loops: CDR1 MNHEY, CDR2 SMNVEV (reference sequence). The ends lost 6 bases at V and 8 bases at J; junction bases unmatched: 9. DNA for the CDR3: TGTGCCAGCAGAGACAGGGGGCAAGTTTCCGGCTACACCTTC. The encoded protein is CASRDRGQVSGYTF.

V is TRBV2 and J is TRBJ1-5; D is possibly TRBD1 (6 bases). V lost 6 bases to trimming and J lost 7 bases, with 19 bases between them. Per the germline V gene, CDR1 is SNHLY and CDR2 is FYNNEI. The CDR3 contains 15 residues. CDR3 sequence (DNA): TGTGCCAGCAGCCCTCAACAGGGACCTTACCAGCCCCAGCATTTT. Amino acids: CASSPQQGPYQPQHF.

This clone appeared a single time. The V call is TRBV27, the J call TRBJ1-2; unclear D gene. There are 15 residues in the CDR3. Germline assignment: CDR1 MNHEY and CDR2 SMNVEV (reference sequence). Trimming took 0 bases from V and 1 from J, leaving 9 bases between them. The CDR3 sequence: CASSLSMGVNYGYTF. CDR3 nucleotide sequence: TGTGCCAGCAGTTTATCGATGGGAGTTAACTATGGCTACACCTTC.

The rearrangement joins TRBV5-5 to TRBJ1-2; D unclear. Between the trimmed V and J ends, which lost 3 bases and 8 bases, there was a span of 17 bases. CDR1 and CDR2 from the germline V gene are SGHKS and YYEKEE (reference sequence). This CDR3 has 14 amino acids. CDR3: CASSSDFGPLGYTF. As DNA, the CDR3 is TGTGCCAGCAGCTCGGACTTTGGGCCTCTCGGCTACACCTTC.

The V gene is TRBV6-5, the J gene TRBJ2-7; the match to TRBD1 covers 9 bases. CDR3 size: 15 residues. Trimming took 0 bases from V and 2 from J; bases not matched to a gene: 2. Germline CDR1 and CDR2: MNHEY and SVGAGI. The CDR3 DNA sequence: TGTGCCAGCAGTTACTCAACAGGGGGCCCCTACGAGCAGTACTTC. As protein: CASSYSTGGPYEQYF.

This clone was seen just once. In DNA form, the CDR3 reads TGTGCCATCAGAGCCCAGGGGAACTCACCCCTCCACTTT. Amino acids: CAIRAQGNSPLHF. This rearrangement joins TRBV10-3 to TRBJ1-6; D is perhaps TRBD1 (6 bases). Germline CDR1 reads ENHRY; CDR2 reads SYGVKD. V was cut by 6 bases and J by 10 bases, with 13 bases left in between. CDR3 length: 13 residues.

This clone was observed a single time. V gene TRBV5-1 combines with J gene TRBJ1-5, with no clear D. Trimming took off 0 bases at V and 2 bases at J, with 12 bases between the two ends. Germline loops: CDR1 SGHRS, CDR2 YFSETQ. CDR3 size: 16 residues. The CDR3 loop is CASSLAGGAGNQPQHF. CDR3 in DNA: TGCGCCAGCAGCTTGGCCGGCGGCGCCGGCAATCAGCCCCAGCATTTT.

The chain uses TRBV6-5 and TRBJ2-4; weak D call: TRBD1 (5 bases). CDR1 MNHEY and CDR2 SVGAGI come from the germline V gene. The V end lost 4 bases, the J end lost 6 bases, and 16 bases lay between the germline ends. This CDR3 has 15 amino acids. CDR3 DNA: TGTGCCAGCAGTTCCGTGGGCCAGGGAATAAACATTCAGTACTTC. Amino acids: CASSSVGQGINIQYF.

Remarks on this clone: Different DNA sequences within this sample yield the same CDR3. The chain has TRBV5-1 and TRBJ1-1, with D uncertain. V shed 0 bases and J shed 3 bases, with 6 bases lying between them. The CDR3 has 13 amino acids. Germline V gene lookup returns CDR1 SGHRS and CDR2 YFSETQ. This chain's CDR3 is CASSLAGDTEAFF. Written as DNA, the CDR3 is TGCGCCAGCAGCTTGGCCGGAGACACTGAAGCTTTCTTT.

The chain uses TRBV4-2 and TRBJ2-2; a possible D gene is TRBD1 (6 bases). The length of the CDR3 is 14 residues. CDR1 is LGHNA, CDR2 YNFKEQ, per germline. Trimming stripped 7 bases from V and 3 bases from J, with 12 bases between. The CDR3 bases are TGTGCCAGCACGGAGGACAGCCACACCGGGGAGCTGTTTTTT. Amino acid sequence: CASTEDSHTGELFF.

This clone was seen a single time. The J gene is TRBJ2-7, the V gene TRBV25-1; possibly TRBD1 for D (6 bases). Germline loops: CDR1 MGHDK, CDR2 SYGVNS. This CDR3 has 13 residues. Trimming took 3 bases from V and 0 from J, leaving 6 bases between them. For the CDR3, the DNA is TGTGCCAGCAGTGAGGACAGCTCCTACGAGCAGTACTTC. It translates to CASSEDSSYEQYF.

The V gene is TRBV29-1, the J gene TRBJ2-3; D remains unclear. The CDR3 extends over 13 amino acids. Trimming took 3 bases from V and 0 from J, leaving 7 bases between them. The germline V gene has CDR1 SQVTM and CDR2 ANQGSEA. CDR3 region: CSVDLGSTDTQYF. CDR3 DNA sequence: TGCAGCGTTGACCTAGGCAGCACAGATACGCAGTATTTT.

The CDR3 DNA reads as TGTGCCAGCAGTCCTGGGACAGGGGACTATGGCTACACCTTC. Translation gives CASSPGTGDYGYTF. The gene calls are TRBV6-5 and TRBJ1-2, with 10 positions matching TRBD1. Germline CDR1 MNHEY, CDR2 SVGAGI. This CDR3 spans 14 amino acids. The trim removed 5 bases at V and 3 bases at J, leaving 3 bases unmatched.

This clone has only a few counts. This sequence joins TRBV5-1 and TRBJ1-2; D not resolved. This CDR3 contains 14 residues. Germline V gene data show CDR1 as SGHRS and CDR2 as YFSETQ. V gave up 1 base and J gave up 4 bases, with 11 bases separating them. The CDR3 is CASSLSQASYGYTF. The DNA of the CDR3 is TGCGCCAGCAGCTTGTCCCAGGCTTCCTATGGCTACACCTTC.

The gene calls are TRBV5-4 and TRBJ2-6; possible D gene TRBD2, 5 bases. Trimming stripped 0 bases from V and 2 bases from J, with 6 bases between. Germline V CDR1 and CDR2: SGHNT, YYREEE (reference sequence). The length of the CDR3 is 15 residues. Here the CDR3 reads CASSLAGTGANVLTF. The DNA of the CDR3 is TGTGCCAGCAGCTTGGCCGGGACTGGGGCCAACGTCCTGACTTTC.

Of note for this clone: Sequence at one end of the junction differs from germline and may be a read error. The rearrangement links TRBV3-1 (or the pseudogene TRBV3-2) to TRBJ2-7, with TRBD1 matching 9 bases. This CDR3 is 11 amino acids long. Germline V lookup: CDR1 LGHDT, CDR2 YNNKEL (reference sequence). CDR3 sequence (DNA): TGTGCCAGCAGCCTACAGGGGGCTGTTTCCTTC. Protein sequence: CASSLQGAVSF.

V is TRBV2 and J is TRBJ2-5; TRBD2 aligns across 7 bases. This CDR3 is built from 15 residues. Germline V CDR1 and CDR2: SNHLY, FYNNEI. The V and J ends lost 3 bases and 2 bases, in that order; junction bases with no gene match: 6. CDR3 sequence (DNA): TGTGCCAGCAGTGACGGGGCGGGGGTTCAAGAGACCCAGTACTTC. The encoded protein is CASSDGAGVQETQYF.

This clone has just a few counts. The chain carries TRBV10-1 and TRBJ2-7; 7 nucleotides match TRBD1. The junction had 13 bases not matched to a gene; V was cut back by 6 bases and J by 8 bases. Germline assignment: CDR1 WNHNN and CDR2 SYGVQD (reference sequence). The CDR3 has 14 amino acids. The CDR3, as DNA: TGCGCCAGCAGCGCTGGACAGGACGTGACGAAGCAGTACTTC. This translates into CASSAGQDVTKQYF.

V and J are TRBV7-9 and TRBJ2-1; 14 bases are shared with TRBD2. The CDR3 length is 16 residues. Germline V CDR1 and CDR2: SEHNR, FQNEAQ (reference sequence). V shed 5 bases, J shed 9 bases, and the junction held 9 bases outside the gene matches. CDR3 nucleotides: TGTGCCAGCAGCCGCCGACTAGCGGGGGGGTCGGGTGAGCAGTTCTTC. Translation gives CASSRRLAGGSGEQFF. The whole variable domain, filled in from reference TRBV7-9 and TRBJ2-1, reads DTGVSQNPRHKITKRGQNVTFRCDPISEHNRLYWYRQTLGQGPEFLTYFQNEAQLEKSRLLSDRFSAERPKGSFSTLEIQRTEQGDSAMYLCASSRRLAGGSGEQFFGPGTRLTVL.

The chain joins TRBV5-1 to TRBJ2-3; 7 nucleotides agree with TRBD1. V was clipped by 3 bases and J by 10 bases; unmatched bases: 5. This CDR3 spans 12 amino acids. Germline V gives CDR1 SGHRS, CDR2 YFSETQ. CDR3 amino acids: CASSYDRDAQYF. CDR3 nucleotide sequence: TGCGCCAGCAGCTACGACAGGGACGCGCAGTATTTT.

This chain uses TRBV4-2 with TRBJ2-3; TRBD2 might be the D (6 bases). Germline V gives CDR1 LGHNA, CDR2 YNFKEQ. The CDR3 covers 18 residues. V gave up 0 bases and J gave up 0 bases, with 16 bases separating them. The CDR3 nucleotides read TGTGCCAGCAGCCAAGATATGCCCGGGGGAACTAGCACAGATACGCAGTATTTT. Translation gives CASSQDMPGGTSTDTQYF.

In this sample, this clone turned up a few times. This chain links TRBV19 with TRBJ2-3; no reliable D call. The CDR3 extends over 14 amino acids. Trimming removed 3 bases at V and 1 base at J, with 8 bases between. The germline V gene encodes CDR1 LNHDA and CDR2 SQIVND (reference sequence). This chain's CDR3 is CASSIRLRTDTQYF. As DNA, the CDR3 is TGTGCCAGTAGTATCCGACTCCGCACAGATACGCAGTATTTT.

The rearrangement joins TRBV11-2 to TRBJ2-2, with 14 positions matching TRBD2. The CDR3 has 18 amino acids. V gave up 5 bases and J gave up 2 bases; unmatched junction bases: 7. Germline V gene data show CDR1 as SGHAT and CDR2 as FQNNGV. DNA for the CDR3: TGTGCCAGCAGCCCACCGGGGACTAGCGGGGGAAACACCGGGGAGCTGTTTTTT. This encodes CASSPPGTSGGNTGELFF.

The chain combines TRBV7-7 with TRBJ2-5; 11 bases align to TRBD1. The CDR3 runs to 15 residues. CDR1 and CDR2 from the germline V gene are SSHAT and FNYEAQ (reference sequence). J was trimmed by 7 bases and V by 5 bases; bases with no gene match: 9. The CDR3 DNA reads TGTGCCAGCAGCCCACAATCCGGGACAGGGGGGACCCAGTACTTC. Its protein product is CASSPQSGTGGTQYF.

The gene calls are TRBV2 and TRBJ2-7; 7 nucleotides agree with TRBD1. The germline gives CDR1 SNHLY, CDR2 FYNNEI. The CDR3 covers 13 residues. The trim removed 3 bases at V and 3 bases at J, leaving 2 bases unmatched. CDR3 in amino acids: CASSERQGYEQYF. DNA for the CDR3: TGTGCCAGCAGTGAGAGACAGGGCTACGAGCAGTACTTC. The full variable domain, in which reference TRBV2 and TRBJ2-7 provide the parts outside the CDR3, is EPEVTQTPSHQVTQMGQEVILRCVPISNHLYFYWYRQILGQKVEFLVSFYNNEISEKSEIFDDQFSVERPDGSNFTLKIRSTKLEDSAMYFCASSERQGYEQYFGPGTRLTVT.